This T cell receptor beta chain emerged from a study of post-analysis software for immune sequencing data (dated by TCRdb to about 2015). In the study overall: The recorded disease courses included relapsing-remitting, secondary progressive and progressive-relapsing multiple sclerosis, and some patients had no subtype annotation. The patient repertoires were compared against approximately ten previously published healthy control repertoires obtained from donors aged about 6 to 25 years. A subset of samples was prepared in parallel using single-end sample barcoding, then pooled and co-amplified after Illumina adapter ligation.

TCR beta repertoires were profiled from peripheral blood of roughly 13 young patients with multiple sclerosis to demonstrate the VDJtools post-analysis software. The multiple sclerosis patients were children and adolescents ranging in age from about 6 to 17 years. Paper-wide results and their limitations: When samples were clustered directly using the F measure, samples prepared in the same batch co-clustered strongly, which prompted a batch-effect correction. The control group was slightly older than the multiple sclerosis patient group. Compared with controls, multiple sclerosis patients had significantly lower normalized Chao1 diversity, a finding suggesting substantial peripheral T-cell clonal expansion. Four to six TRBV segments, including TRBV5-6, TRBV5-1 and TRBV20-1, were significantly more frequent in patients than controls.

Comments on this clonotype: No antigen is known for it. At one end the junction does not follow the germline gene, possibly because of a read error.

The library was obtained by PCR. The sample was run on an Illumina HiSeq 2500. To reduce PCR and sequencing biases, unique molecular identifiers were built into the TCR beta cDNA libraries. Roughly 0.5 million cDNA molecules were obtained per 1 to 10 million input T cells, so each molecule approximated one T cell. The patient libraries were prepared and sequenced with the same protocol used for the earlier healthy control dataset. Within a given batch, samples were prepared together, multiplexed and sequenced on the same HiSeq lane. As for how the authors treated the data: Raw barcoded reads were processed with MIGEC, discarding single-read molecular identifier groups before consensus assembly and CDR3 extraction. VDJtools was used for post-analysis of the clonotype tables, and diversity was normalized by down-sampling every dataset to the size of the smallest sample. In repertoire overlap clustering, CDR3 amino acid sequences, but not nucleotide sequences, were matched to correct batch-related cross-sample contamination. Using fastp trimming at Q25 and MiXCR clonotype assembly, TCRdb reanalyzed the public sequencing data and kept in-frame beta chains. Each entry merges the rows of one CDR3 protein and shows their most common DNA and genes. It is TCRdb's table, rather than the study itself, that gives the V and J calls and clone size. This sample gives hundreds of thousands of distinct CDR3 sequences in total; roughly 46% of them show up just once. 9% to 14% of the sample is in the top ten clones.

The germline V gene provides CDR1 SGDLS and CDR2 YYNGEE. The CDR3 spans 14 residues, from the cysteine through the phenylalanine. The sequence is cut down to CDR3 DNA, 42 bases in frame from base 1. Sequencing was performed on blood. The origin of this receptor is a girl aged 5 to 17 with multiple sclerosis. The rearranged chain carries TRBV9 and TRBJ1-2, and 7 junction bases match TRBD1. The DNA sequence is given as TGTGCCACCAGCGTAGAGACAGGGAAATATGGCTACACCTTC. This encodes CATSVETGKYGYTF. The reference TRBV9 and TRBJ1-2 proteins fill in what lies around the CDR3, so the full variable domain reads DSGVTQTPKHLITATGQRVTLRCSPRSGDLSVYWYQQSLDQGLQFLIQYYNGEERAKGNILERFSAQQFPDLHSELNLSSLELGDSALYFCATSVETGKYGYTFGSGTRLTVV.